The entry below gives a single T cell receptor (beta chain) sequence along with its context. This sample was taken from a study of blood T cell repertoires in COVID-19. The assay was immunoSEQ multiplex PCR, and TCRdb's table has in-frame clones only and misses some. Of tens of thousands of clones listed, 81% were seen once; the top ten hold about 45%. Germline V lookup: CDR1 SGDLS, CDR2 YYNGEE. J lost 7 bases, V lost 4 bases, and 8 bases had no gene match. This CDR3 has 14 amino acids. Sequencing was done on a sample of peripheral blood. The V gene is TRBV9, the J gene TRBJ2-1; 7 nucleotides agree with TRBD1. The TCR originated in a man aged 80 or over with acute or convalescent COVID-19. The CDR3 loop is CASSFRQGKNEQFF. CDR3 sequence (DNA): TGTGCCAGCAGCTTTCGACAGGGTAAAAATGAGCAGTTCTTC.